This entry features one T cell receptor beta chain sequence. Antigen unknown. Germline CDR1 MDHEN, CDR2 SYDVKM. V shed 6 bases, J shed 4 bases, and the junction held 7 bases outside the gene matches. The CDR3 has 14 amino acids. Indicated treatment: around 19 received Ad26.COV2.S at low or high dose, single or two shots; several received placebo; per-sample allocation not given. Repertoires come from day 63 after the first vaccine or placebo injection. The data are from a study of Ad26.COV2.S vaccination and SARS-CoV-2 variants. The wider study: Donor got 5x10^10 or 1x10^11 viral particles of Ad26.COV2.S.

Study results and limitations: Spike-specific TCR breadth was greater after Ad26.COV2.S than placebo.

Method: immunoSEQ multiplex PCR; TCRdb's copy keeps in-frame clones and lacks some. Of roughly 380,000 clones in the sample, roughly 84% are singletons; the top ten hold about 3.4%. The sequence came from a person aged 18-60 years who received the Ad26.COV2.S COVID-19 vaccine or a placebo. Material: peripheral blood, obtained in a trial of Ad26.COV2.S vaccine versus placebo. The chain joins TRBV28 to TRBJ1-2; 8 bases match TRBD1. The CDR3 loop reads CASSPPQGAYGYTF. The DNA of the CDR3 is TGTGCCAGCAGCCCCCCGCAGGGGGCCTATGGCTACACCTTC.